The sequence of this T cell receptor (beta chain) was determined in a study of shared clonotypes between healthy human individuals. The naive CD8 fraction comprised CD45RO-negative cells positively selected for CCR7 and excluded terminally differentiated effector memory CD45RA+ cells. In its sample, this clone was seen once. Generated by immunoSEQ multiplex PCR, the TCRdb table keeps only in-frame clones and is missing some. The top ten hold approximately 0.12% of the sample, which has about 610,000 clones, about 95% seen once. CDR1 and CDR2 (germline): MNHEY, SMNVEV (reference sequence). The CDR3 is 13 residues long.

The sequence was collected from a woman aged 25 to 39 in good health. The chain is built from TRBV27 and TRBJ2-5; no reliable D call. The last part of the DNA fits TRBJ2-7 better; the J call may be wrong. The specimen was naive CD8+ T cells sorted from blood. The CDR3 here is CASSLDGFYEQYF. In DNA, the CDR3 is TGTGCCAGCAGTTTGGACGGTTTCTACGAGCAGTACTTC.